The 2 T cell receptor beta chains listed next were all sequenced from one sample in a study of human thymus T cells. The method was immunoSEQ multiplex PCR; TCRdb's version includes in-frame clones alone and lacks a portion of them. The sample carries over 35,000 clones, over 85% recorded once. The sequencing sample was made of blood. The receptors come from a boy younger than two with a congenital heart defect but otherwise immunologically healthy.

The V call is TRBV6-1, the J call TRBJ2-7; 9 nucleotides align to TRBD1. Germline V gene sequence: CDR1 MNHNS, CDR2 SASEGT. The CDR3 loop spans 15 amino acids. V gave up 4 bases and J gave up 3 bases; unmatched junction bases: 7. This chain's CDR3 is CASSARTGVSYEQYF. CDR3 bases: TGTGCCAGCAGTGCGAGGACAGGGGTAAGCTACGAGCAGTACTTC.

The chain carries TRBV19 and TRBJ2-5; D unclear. V was pared by 8 bases and J by 4 bases, with 8 bases between. In germline, CDR1 is LNHDA, CDR2 SQIVND (reference sequence). This CDR3 contains 11 residues. CDR3 sequence reads: CASSVGETQYF. In nucleotides, the CDR3 is TGTGCCAGTTCCGTGGGAGAGACCCAGTACTTC.